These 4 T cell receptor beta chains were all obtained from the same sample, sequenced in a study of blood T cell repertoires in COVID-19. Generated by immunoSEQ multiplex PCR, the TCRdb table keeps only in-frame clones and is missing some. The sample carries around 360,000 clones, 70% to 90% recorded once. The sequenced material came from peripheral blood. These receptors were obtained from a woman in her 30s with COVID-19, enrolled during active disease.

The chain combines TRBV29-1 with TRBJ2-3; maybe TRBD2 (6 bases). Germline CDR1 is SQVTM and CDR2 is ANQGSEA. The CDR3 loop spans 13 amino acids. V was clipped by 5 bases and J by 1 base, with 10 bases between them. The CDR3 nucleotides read TGCAGCGTTAGACTAGGGGGCACAGATACGCAGTATTTT. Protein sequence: CSVRLGGTDTQYF.

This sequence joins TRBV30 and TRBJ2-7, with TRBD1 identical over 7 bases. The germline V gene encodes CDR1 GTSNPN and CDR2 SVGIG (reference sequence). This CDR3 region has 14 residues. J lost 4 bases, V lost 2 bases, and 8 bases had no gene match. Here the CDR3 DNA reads TGTGCCTGGAGTCGGAGACAGGGATCTTACGAGCAGTACTTC. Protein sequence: CAWSRRQGSYEQYF.

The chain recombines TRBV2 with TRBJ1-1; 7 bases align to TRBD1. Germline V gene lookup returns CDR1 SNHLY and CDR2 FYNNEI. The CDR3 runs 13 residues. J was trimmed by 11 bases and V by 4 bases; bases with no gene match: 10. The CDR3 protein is CASSGIQGSVAFF. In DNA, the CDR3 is TGTGCCAGCAGTGGGATACAGGGGAGTGTGGCTTTCTTT.

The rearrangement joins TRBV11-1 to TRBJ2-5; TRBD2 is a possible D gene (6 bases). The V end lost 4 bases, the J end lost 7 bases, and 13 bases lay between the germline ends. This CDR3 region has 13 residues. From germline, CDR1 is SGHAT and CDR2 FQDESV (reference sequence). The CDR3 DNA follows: TGTGCCAGCAGCTCGGACTACCGCGGGACCCAGTACTTC. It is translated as CASSSDYRGTQYF.